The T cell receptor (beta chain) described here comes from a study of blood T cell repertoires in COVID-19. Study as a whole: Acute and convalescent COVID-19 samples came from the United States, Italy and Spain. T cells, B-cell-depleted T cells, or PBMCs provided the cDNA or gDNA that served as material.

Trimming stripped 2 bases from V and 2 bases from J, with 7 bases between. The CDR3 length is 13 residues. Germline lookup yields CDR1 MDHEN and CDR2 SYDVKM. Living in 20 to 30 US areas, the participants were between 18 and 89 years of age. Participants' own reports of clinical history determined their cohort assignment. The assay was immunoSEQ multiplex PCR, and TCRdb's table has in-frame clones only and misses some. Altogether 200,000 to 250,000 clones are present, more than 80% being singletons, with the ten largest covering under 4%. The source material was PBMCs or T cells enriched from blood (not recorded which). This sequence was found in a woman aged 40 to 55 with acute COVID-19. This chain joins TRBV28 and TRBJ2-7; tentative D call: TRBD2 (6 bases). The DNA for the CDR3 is TGTGCCAGCAGTTTAGCGGGGCCCTACGAGCAGTACTTC. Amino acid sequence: CASSLAGPYEQYF. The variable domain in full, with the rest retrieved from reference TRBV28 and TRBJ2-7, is DVKVTQSSRYLVKRTGEKVFLECVQDMDHENMFWYRQDPGLGLRLIYFSYDVKMKEKGDIPEGYSVSREKKERFSLILESASTNQTSMYLCASSLAGPYEQYFGPGTRLTVT.